Sequencing of this TCR beta chain was carried out in a study of CD8 T cells in Susac syndrome. Negative isolation yielded CD4+ and CD8+ T cells, and FACS enriched TEMRA cells. Random hexamers were used to reverse transcribe 0.5 to 1 ug of RNA. TCRdb used MiXCR to reprocess the immunoSEQ multiplex PCR reads, holding one entry per CDR3 protein. The sample has about 210,000 distinct CDR3 sequences; 95% are singletons. This TCR came from a human donor with multiple sclerosis. What was sequenced was CD4+ T cells from PBMCs.

The CDR3 here is CASSEASRDSPLHF. CDR3 nucleotide sequence: TGTGCCAGCAGTGAGGCCAGTCGGGACTCACCCCTCCACTTT. The chain combines TRBV2 with TRBJ1-6; a possible D gene is TRBD1 (5 bases). Trimming stripped 3 bases from V and 10 bases from J, with 13 bases between. This CDR3 is 14 amino acids long. Germline CDR1 reads SNHLY; CDR2 reads FYNNEI. The full variable domain, in which reference TRBV2 and TRBJ1-6 provide the parts outside the CDR3, is EPEVTQTPSHQVTQMGQEVILRCVPISNHLYFYWYRQILGQKVEFLVSFYNNEISEKSEIFDDQFSVERPDGSNFTLKIRSTKLEDSAMYFCASSEASRDSPLHFGNGTRLTVT.